This T cell receptor beta chain was profiled in a study of shared clonotypes between healthy human individuals. CDR1 is MNHEY and CDR2 is SVGAGI in the germline V gene. Trimming removed 5 bases at V and 2 bases at J, with 16 bases between. This CDR3 is built from 15 residues. As originally analysed: There were no quality scores in the junction-only immunoSEQ sequences, so filtering differed. Generated by immunoSEQ multiplex PCR, the TCRdb table keeps only in-frame clones and is missing some. The DNA gave D and trimming, while V, J and clone size come from that table. The sample holds millions of clones, 85% to 95% seen once. Everyone who donated was a Caucasian adult who lived in Nashville, Tennessee.

The sequencing input was naive CD4+ T cells sorted from blood. Subset: CD45RA+ positively selected. The chain carries TRBV6-5 and TRBJ2-7; the D gene is possibly TRBD1 (5 bases). The sequence derives from a man aged 18 to 35 in good health. In DNA form, the CDR3 reads TGTGCCAGCAGTGGCGTAGGTTGGGGCCCCTACGAGCAGTACTTC. Translated, it gives CASSGVGWGPYEQYF.